This TCR beta chain was captured by sequencing in a study of shared clonotypes between healthy human individuals. At the level of the study: Sampling drew on donors who were two women and a few men aged 18 to 49.

Once extracted for a subset, genomic DNA was divided evenly among several immunoSEQ plates. Some clones are missing from TCRdb's copy, which holds only in-frame ones; the method was immunoSEQ multiplex PCR. The sample records about 2 million clones, about 94% being singletons. Naive-designated CD8 cells lacked CD45RO, were positively enriched for CCR7, and omitted terminally differentiated effector memory CD45RA+ cells. Donors, healthy HIV-negative adults, lacked recent acute infections or vaccinations. The CDR3 is made up of 15 amino acids. Trimming at V came to 1 base and at J to 6 bases, leaving 2 bases not matched to a gene. Germline lookup yields CDR1 MGHRA and CDR2 YSYEKL. This clone was counted a single time. Its antigen is currently unknown. Study-level results: Only a few donors were included, so the genetic and exposure-history diversity represented was limited.

V and J are TRBV4-1 and TRBJ1-4, with TRBD1 identical over 10 bases. The clonotype comes from a young man in good health. Sequencing was performed on naive CD8+ T cells sorted from blood. CDR3 coding DNA: TGCGCCAGCAGCCAAGGGACAGGGGGATATGAAAAACTGTTTTTT. Its protein is CASSQGTGGYEKLFF.